The TCR beta chain under discussion was sequenced for a study of OX40 agonist ivuxolimab in advanced cancers. Across the study: The drug used for patients, ivuxolimab, was an agonistic anti-OX40 (CD134) antibody. People who had prior anti-PD-1, anti-PD-L1 or anti-CTLA-4 therapy could take part, and approximately 44% had some. Patients in the trial were receiving intravenous ivuxolimab every 2 weeks, at doses of 0.01 to 10 mg/kg. Study-wide findings and caveats: Dose levels from 0.1 to 3.0 mg/kg saw CD4+ and CD8+ blood T cells expand clonally by week 6.

Assay: immunoSEQ multiplex PCR; the TCRdb copy retains only in-frame clones and omits some. Of 50,000 or so clones in the sample, under 95% were seen once. As concerns this clone: Its antigen is not identified.

From germline, CDR1 is SGDLS and CDR2 YYNGEE. The CDR3 contains 15 residues. The germline V and J ends were trimmed by 0 bases and 3 bases, with 13 bases remaining between them. This TCR derives from an adult with an advanced solid tumor such as melanoma, head and neck, liver or kidney cancer. The source was CD4+ or CD8+ T cells sorted from blood, collected in a trial of the OX40 agonist ivuxolimab. The rearrangement uses TRBV9 and TRBJ2-7; D is perhaps TRBD1 (5 bases). CDR3 nucleotide sequence: TGTGCCAGCAGCGTAGGCTTAGGGGATTACTACGAGCAGTACTTC. It translates to CASSVGLGDYYEQYF.